The clone carrying this T cell receptor (beta chain) was counted a few times. Antigen: not known. The definition of stable Graves' hyperthyroidism was no ophthalmopathy progression within 18 months. Not enrolled were patients with uncontrolled infection, other autoimmune disease, pregnancy or lactation. V was pared by 3 bases and J by 5 bases, with 13 bases between. The CDR3 has 14 residues. The germline V gene encodes CDR1 MDHEN and CDR2 SYDVKM. This specimen comes from a study of T cells in Graves' hyperthyroidism and ophthalmopathy. Study-level background: The blood sample was taken at first diagnosis, before treatment began. Overall study results and limits: Ophthalmopathy cases were set apart from stable hyperthyroidism by a 13 V-J model.

The source material, RNA transcripts, was used to amplify TCR beta CDR3 regions. Initially, a first-round RT-PCR of the TCR CDR3 employed the HTBI primer set. TCRdb redid the calling of the multiplex PCR reads with MiXCR, one entry per CDR3 protein. The table shows over 500,000 distinct CDR3 sequences, with 12% to 15% occurring only once. The sequenced material came from blood. V usage is TRBV28 and J usage is TRBJ2-5; perhaps TRBD2 as D (5 bases). The sequence derives from a woman aged 40 to 49 with Graves' hyperthyroidism. CDR3 nucleotide sequence: TGTGCCAGCAGTTTCGGACCTCGAGGGGAGACCCAGTACTTC. It encodes CASSFGPRGETQYF.